Listed below are T cell receptor beta chains from one sample, sequenced in a study of radiotherapy plus CTLA-4 blockade in lung cancer. Produced via immunoSEQ multiplex PCR; TCRdb's table is partial and in-frame only. This table has some 96,000 clones, 80% to 90% appearing once. Sequencing used peripheral blood, obtained from a patient treated with radiotherapy plus ipilimumab. Receptors were obtained from a human donor with non-small cell lung cancer that progressed on radiotherapy plus ipilimumab. CDR3s include the opening cysteine and the closing phenylalanine or tryptophan. D genes are given only for firm matches. Clone size appears in some rows only: once, few, many, or a class for an expanded clone.

>TRBV29-1|TRBD2|.|TRBJ2-1
TGCAGCGTTTCTAGCGGATTCTCCTACAATGAGCAGTTCTTC
CSVSSGFSYNEQFF
>TRBV12-5|.|.|TRBJ1-1
TGTGCTAGTGGTTTGGTACAGGTTGAGACTGAAGCTTTCTTT
CASGLVQVETEAFF
>TRBV29-1|TRBD1|.|TRBJ1-2
TGCAGCGTTGACCAGACAGGGTACGGCTACACCTTC
CSVDQTGYGYTF
>TRBV5-6|.|once|TRBJ2-1
TGTGCCAGCAGGAACGGACCGAGCTCCTACAATGAGCAGTTCTTC
CASRNGPSSYNEQFF
>TRBV7-9|.|.|TRBJ2-7
TGTGCCAGCAGCTCCAGTCCAGGGGCCGAGCAGTACTTC
CASSSSPGAEQYF
>TRBV25-1|.|.|TRBJ2-7
TGTGCCAGCAGTGATCGCGGCCTCTTC
CASSDRGLF
>TRBV4-1|.|.|TRBJ1-1
TGCGCCAGCAGCCAAGTCGGAGGGGTGAACACTGAAGCTTTCTTT
CASSQVGGVNTEAFF
>TRBV27|TRBD1|once|TRBJ1-2
TGTGCCACCCCCAGGGGGCTCAACTATGGCTACACCTTC
CATPRGLNYGYTF
>TRBV4-1|TRBD2|once|TRBJ2-7
TGCGCCAGCAGCCAAGCCCCGGGGGGGTTATACGAGCAGTACTTC
CASSQAPGGLYEQYF
>TRBV2|.|few|TRBJ1-2
TGTGCCAGCAGTGAAGCGCCCGGGAGTGGAGGCTACACCTTC
CASSEAPGSGGYTF
>TRBV30|.|.|TRBJ2-1
TGTGCCTGGACAGGGAGGCTGGCCAATGAGCAGTTCTTC
CAWTGRLANEQFF
>TRBV11-3|TRBD2|.|TRBJ2-2
TGTGCCAGCAGCTTAAACTTAGCGGGAGCGACCGGGGAGCTGTTTTTT
CASSLNLAGATGELFF
>TRBV18|TRBD1|few|TRBJ1-5
TGTGCCAGCTCACCTACAGGGGAGTATCAGCCCCAGCATTTT
CASSPTGEYQPQHF
>TRBV4-1|TRBD2|.|TRBJ2-1
TGCGCCAGCAGCCATATCGGGAGGGACTCCTACAATGAGCAGTTCTTC
CASSHIGRDSYNEQFF
>TRBV9|.|.|TRBJ1-4
TGTGCCAGCAGCGTAGGGGACACCTCGGGGGGACTGTTTTTT
CASSVGDTSGGLFF
>TRBV7-7|.|.|TRBJ2-1
TGTGCTAGCAGCCCACGGGGGCGGGAGAGCTACAATGAGCAGTTCTTC
CASSPRGRESYNEQFF
>TRBV11-2|TRBD1|.|TRBJ1-1
TGTGCCAGCAGCCAGAGACAGGGGTTAGTCACTGAAGCTTTCTTT
CASSQRQGLVTEAFF
>TRBV7-9|.|.|TRBJ2-7
TGTGCCAGCAGCCTAGACGCCTACGAGCAGTACTTC
CASSLDAYEQYF
>TRBV5-5|.|once|TRBJ1-1
TGTGCCAGCAGCTCCCCACCCCCTCAACCCAATGAAGCTTTCTTT
CASSSPPPQPNEAFF
>TRBV5-1|TRBD1|.|TRBJ2-3
TGCGCCAGCAGCGTTGTCGGGACAGGGGAAGGTACGCAGTATTTT
CASSVVGTGEGTQYF
>TRBV6-1|.|.|TRBJ1-5
TGTGCCAGCAGTGTCAAGGAGGGGGTCAACCAGCCCCAGCATTTT
CASSVKEGVNQPQHF
>TRBV21-1|.|once|TRBJ1-2
TGTGCCAGCAGCCGCCGGGACCCCGGACCCGGCTACACCTTC
CASSRRDPGPGYTF
>TRBV11-3|.|.|TRBJ2-3
TGTGCCAGCAGCTTAAGGACCCAAGAGGATACGCAGTATTTT
CASSLRTQEDTQYF
>TRBV7-6|.|.|TRBJ2-7
TGTGCCAGCAGCTTAAAAACGGGGGCCTACGAGCAGTACTTC
CASSLKTGAYEQYF
>TRBV27|.|few|TRBJ2-1
TGTGCCAGCAGTTCCACCCCTAGCGAGAGGTACAATGAGCAGTTCTTC
CASSSTPSERYNEQFF
>TRBV5-4|TRBD1|.|TRBJ2-7
TGTGCCAGCAGCGCCGGGACAGGGGTTGAGCAGTACTTC
CASSAGTGVEQYF
>TRBV2|TRBD2|.|TRBJ2-5
TGTGCCAGCAGCTCCGGTGGAGCGGGAGTAGGAGAGACCCAGTACTTC
CASSSGGAGVGETQYF
>TRBV5-1|.|once|TRBJ1-2
TGCGCCAGCAGCTTGGGACAGGTTAACTATGGCTACACCTTC
CASSLGQVNYGYTF
>TRBV18|.|once|TRBJ2-5
TGTGCCAGCTCACCCCGAGGAGAGACCCAGTACTTC
CASSPRGETQYF